Listed here is a single TCR beta chain. The CDR3 runs 15 residues. Germline V gene sequence: CDR1 LNHNV, CDR2 YYDKDF (reference sequence). This sample is part of a study of monozygotic twins with inflammatory bowel disease. TCRdb reprocessed the 5' RACE reads and keeps a single row for each CDR3 protein, giving no DNA. The specimen's table records 310,000 or so distinct CDR3 sequences. The TCR was taken from a human donor with ulcerative colitis or Crohn's disease, or a healthy co-twin of an affected twin (not recorded which). V is TRBV15 and J is TRBJ2-1; the TCRdb call, TRBD2, lacks DNA for checking. Sequenced material: blood. CDR3: CATSRGSGLAGEQFF.